Listed below are T cell receptor beta chains from one sample, sequenced in a study of CD8 T cells in Susac syndrome. TCRdb re-called the immunoSEQ multiplex PCR reads through MiXCR, storing one row per CDR3 protein. The sample lists about 200,000 distinct CDR3 sequences, 90% to 95% occurring once. The material sequenced was CD4+ T cells from PBMCs. The receptors were sampled from a human donor in good health. Both conserved end residues are part of each CDR3. D genes are given only for firm matches. Clone size, where shown, is once, few, many, or a class for clones that have expanded.

TRBJ1-5	-	TRBD1	TRBV19	TGTGCCACCGAGGGGGGACAGGGAGGCAATCAGCCCCAGCATTTT	CATEGGQGGNQPQHF
TRBJ2-2	-	TRBD1	TRBV7-3	TGTGCCAGCAGCATGGGACAGGGGCCCGGGGAGCTGTTTTTT	CASSMGQGPGELFF
TRBJ1-3	-	-	TRBV4-1	TGCGCCAGCAGCCAAGTCGGAACCAGCAGTAGGGTTGCGAACACCATATATTTT	CASSQVGTSSRVANTIYF
TRBJ1-1	-	TRBD1	TRBV7-2	TGTGCCAGCAGCCTCTCAGGGGGCACCACTGAAGCTTTCTTT	CASSLSGGTTEAFF
TRBJ2-2	-	TRBD1	TRBV10-3	TGTGCCACCCTAGACAGGGCCCACACCGGGGAGCTGTTTTTT	CATLDRAHTGELFF
TRBJ2-1	-	-	TRBV5-4	TGTGCCAGCAGCAGGGGCCCGAGGAGTGAGCAGTTCTTC	CASSRGPRSEQFF
TRBJ1-6	-	TRBD1	TRBV4-1	TGCGCCAGCAGCCAAGCACAGGGGCGGACTTCACCCCTCCACTTT	CASSQAQGRTSPLHF
TRBJ2-5	-	-	TRBV21-1	TGTGCCAGGTCAGAGAGAGTCCAAGAGACCCAGTACTTC	CARSERVQETQYF
TRBJ1-1	-	-	TRBV10-3	TGTGCCATCAGCCGGGGCCTCGACACTGAAGCTTTCTTT	CAISRGLDTEAFF
TRBJ2-2	-	-	TRBV7-3	TGTGCCAGCGGACAGTTAGACACCGGGGAGCTGTTTTTT	CASGQLDTGELFF
TRBJ1-4	once	-	TRBV15	TGTGCCACCAGCAGAGCGATGGAGGCAACTAATGAAAAACTGTTTTTT	CATSRAMEATNEKLFF
TRBJ1-1	-	-	TRBV2	TGTGCCAGCAGTGAATTGAAGGTCCTGAACACTGAAGCTTTCTTT	CASSELKVLNTEAFF
TRBJ1-2	-	-	TRBV18	TGTGCCAGCACCCATTCCTATGGCTACACCTTC	CASTHSYGYTF
TRBJ2-6	-	TRBD2	TRBV30	TGTGCCTGGAGTGGTAGCGGGGGGGCGCCTGGGGCCAACGTCCTGACTTTC	CAWSGSGGAPGANVLTF
TRBJ2-5	-	-	TRBV29-1	TGCAGCGTTGAAATCTGGGAGACCCAGTACTTC	CSVEIWETQYF
TRBJ1-5	-	-	TRBV28	TGTGCCAGCACCTCAGTTCTCCTAGGCAATCAGCCCCAGCATTTT	CASTSVLLGNQPQHF
TRBJ1-5	-	TRBD1	TRBV28	TGTGCCAGCAGATCAGACAGGGGATATCAGCCCCAGCATTTT	CASRSDRGYQPQHF
TRBJ1-1	-	-	TRBV7-6	TGTGCCAGCAGCTTATCAAACTGGGGGTTGGGCGTCACTGAAGCTTTCTTT	CASSLSNWGLGVTEAFF